The 17 T cell receptor beta chains below were found in one sample sequenced in a study of T cells after yellow fever vaccination. TCRdb analysed the 5' RACE reads with MiXCR anew, one entry per CDR3 protein. The sample includes roughly 500,000 distinct CDR3 sequences, less than 20% of them seen just once. The sequencing used PBMCs, collected 15 days after the yellow fever booster vaccination. These receptors all come from a man aged 30 to 45 who received the YFV17D yellow fever vaccine.

The rearrangement links TRBV6-1 to TRBJ2-7, with 9 bases matching TRBD1. Germline trimming cut 5 bases from V and 6 bases from J; bases unmatched to any gene: 11. The germline V gene encodes CDR1 MNHNS and CDR2 SASEGT. The CDR3 is made up of 15 amino acids. CDR3 nucleotide sequence: TGTGCCAGCAGTACCTCCGGGACAGGGAGTGGCGAGCAGTACTTC. Protein sequence: CASSTSGTGSGEQYF.

This clonotype occurred a few times. This chain connects TRBV7-8 to TRBJ2-7, with a weak D call TRBD1 (6 bases). The CDR3 covers 14 residues. Trimming stripped 3 bases from V and 2 bases from J, with 11 bases between. From germline, CDR1 is SGHVS and CDR2 FQNEAQ. The CDR3 DNA reads as TGTGCCAGCAGCTTCAAGGCAGGGGCCTACGAGCAGTACTTC. Its translation: CASSFKAGAYEQYF.

This clonotype came up many times. The chain uses TRBV7-8 and TRBJ2-5; no clear D gene. The germline gives CDR1 SGHVS, CDR2 FQNEAQ. The CDR3 loop spans 13 amino acids. Trimming pared 5 bases from V and 5 bases from J, leaving 12 bases between. DNA for the CDR3: TGTGCCAGCAGCCCGCCCAGGTGGGAGACCCAGTACTTC. Translation: CASSPPRWETQYF. The variable domain in full, completed from reference TRBV7-8 and TRBJ2-5, reads GAGVSQSPRYKVAKRGQDVALRCDPISGHVSLFWYQQALGQGPEFLTYFQNEAQLDKSGLPSDRFFAERPEGSVSTLKIQRTQQEDSAVYLCASSPPRWETQYFGPGTRLLVL.

This clonotype was detected only a few times. The V and J genes are TRBV7-8 and TRBJ1-1; 7 bases align to TRBD1. The CDR3 spans 14 residues. The J segment lost 4 bases and the V segment lost 5 bases, leaving 7 bases of the junction unmatched. CDR1 and CDR2 from the germline V gene are SGHVS and FQNEAQ. CDR3 loop: CASSAQTGITEAFF. CDR3 in DNA: TGTGCCAGCAGCGCACAGACAGGGATCACTGAAGCTTTCTTT.

The chain uses TRBV20-1 and TRBJ2-5; TRBD1 matches 12 bases. This CDR3 comprises 16 residues. The trim removed 3 bases at V and 4 bases at J, leaving 9 bases unmatched. The germline gives CDR1 DFQATT, CDR2 SNEGSKA (reference sequence). This CDR3 is CSASFSRDRGRETQYF. The CDR3 nucleotides read TGCAGTGCTAGTTTTAGCCGGGACAGGGGGCGAGAGACCCAGTACTTC.

This clonotype occurred a few times. The genes are TRBV12-3 or TRBV12-4 and TRBJ2-7, with 10 bases aligning to TRBD2. Trimming removed 6 bases from V and 2 bases from J; junction bases left unmatched: 7. The CDR3 runs 15 residues. The CDR3 DNA follows: TGTGCCAGCAGGCTGACTAGCGGGCAACCCTACGAGCAGTACTTC. Protein sequence: CASRLTSGQPYEQYF.

The V call is TRBV6-2 or TRBV6-3, the J call TRBJ2-7; D might be TRBD1 (5 bases). This CDR3 spans 13 amino acids. Trimming took 7 bases from V and 2 from J, leaving 12 bases between them. The germline V gene has CDR1 MNHEY and CDR2 SVGEGT. The CDR3: CASTQTATYEQYF. CDR3 sequence (DNA): TGTGCCAGCACACAGACAGCGACCTACGAGCAGTACTTC.

The V call is TRBV6-1, the J call TRBJ2-1; 11 bases line up with TRBD2. This CDR3 is 14 amino acids long. With V trimmed by 7 bases and J by 6 bases, 5 bases remained unmatched. Germline CDR1 and CDR2: MNHNS and SASEGT. The CDR3 sequence: CASMIAGGGNEQFF. The CDR3 bases are TGTGCCAGCATGATAGCGGGGGGGGGCAATGAGCAGTTCTTC.

This clonotype was found a few times. The chain uses TRBV12-3 or TRBV12-4 and TRBJ2-3; TRBD2 agrees at 11 bases. The CDR3 has 18 residues. Trimming at V came to 4 bases and at J to 2 bases, leaving 11 bases not matched to a gene. Here the CDR3 DNA reads TGTGCCAGCAGTTGGGAAATTCTAGCGGGAGGCACCACAGATACGCAGTATTTT. Translating gives CASSWEILAGGTTDTQYF.

The J gene is TRBJ2-7, the V gene TRBV7-2; weak D call: TRBD2 (7 bases). The germline V gene encodes CDR1 SGHTA and CDR2 FQGNSA. Trimming removed 5 bases from V and 5 bases from J, with 22 bases in between. This CDR3 region has 16 residues. The CDR3 DNA follows: TGTGCCAGCAGCCGAACCGGGGGGACGGGGGCGAACGAGCAGTACTTC. Encoded protein: CASSRTGGTGANEQYF.

The gene calls are TRBV28 and TRBJ2-3, with D possibly being TRBD1 or TRBD2 (5 bases each). V was cut by 6 bases and J by 4 bases, with 11 bases left in between. Germline CDR1 MDHEN, CDR2 SYDVKM. The CDR3 has 13 residues. Here the CDR3 DNA reads TGTGCCAGCAGCGACAGCGGCGCAGATACGCAGTATTTT. This encodes CASSDSGADTQYF.

This chain connects TRBV12-3 or TRBV12-4 to TRBJ2-1; TRBD2 agrees at 11 bases. Trimming removed 2 bases from V and 5 bases from J; junction bases left unmatched: 2. The CDR3 covers 15 residues. In DNA form, the CDR3 reads TGTGCCAGCAGTTTATCTAGCGGGAGGAACAATGAGCAGTTCTTC. Protein: CASSLSSGRNNEQFF.

There are a few counts of this clonotype. The rearrangement uses TRBV6-2 or TRBV6-3 and TRBJ2-2, with D possibly matching TRBD2 (5 bases). Per the germline V gene, CDR1 is MNHEY and CDR2 is SVGEGT. This CDR3 is 11 amino acids long. The V and J ends lost 8 bases and 6 bases respectively, with 7 bases between them. CDR3 nucleotides: TGTGCCAGCGGAGGTTCCGGGGAGCTGTTTTTT. Encoded protein: CASGGSGELFF.

In this sample, this clonotype turned up a few times. The chain employs TRBV27 and TRBJ2-2; no firm D call. The germline V and J ends were trimmed by 3 bases and 3 bases, with 5 bases remaining between them. The V gene's germline CDR1 is MNHEY and CDR2 SMNVEV (reference sequence). CDR3 size: 13 residues. The CDR3 nucleotides read TGTGCCAGCAGTTTCACTTACACCGGGGAGCTGTTTTTT. It codes for CASSFTYTGELFF.

A single count supports this clonotype. The V and J genes are TRBV20-1 and TRBJ2-7, with 13 bases identical to TRBD2. The germline V gene has CDR1 DFQATT and CDR2 SNEGSKA (reference sequence). This CDR3 is built from 15 residues. Unmatched junction bases numbered 5, after V lost 4 bases and J lost 2 bases. The CDR3 DNA sequence: TGCAGTGCTAAGACTAGCGGGAGGTATCCCTACGAGCAGTACTTC. Residues: CSAKTSGRYPYEQYF.

The table lists this clonotype with a few counts. This chain connects TRBV10-3 to TRBJ2-3; D gene uncertain. The CDR3 has 14 residues. Germline CDR1 is ENHRY and CDR2 is SYGVKD. The V end was cut by 8 bases, the J end by 4 bases, with 16 bases between. The CDR3 protein is CAIRQADTPDTQYF. CDR3 bases: TGTGCCATCCGCCAAGCCGATACCCCAGATACGCAGTATTTT.

This clonotype was counted at least ten times. The chain links TRBV9 to TRBJ2-1; D ambiguous. The CDR3 is 11 residues long. Trimming took 3 bases from V and 5 from J, leaving 3 bases between them. Germline CDR1 is SGDLS and CDR2 is YYNGEE. CDR3 coding DNA: TGTGCCAGCAGCGCTGACAATGAGCAGTTCTTC. Protein sequence: CASSADNEQFF.